The rows below give T cell receptor beta chains drawn from one sample of a study of blood T cell repertoires in COVID-19. Clones were read by immunoSEQ multiplex PCR, and TCRdb kept only the in-frame ones, dropping some. The table records 200,000 or so clones, around 80% of them present only once. Sample: peripheral blood. Source of these receptors: a human donor in a cohort sampled during active COVID-19. The CDR3 runs from the conserved cysteine through the conserved F or W. D genes are given only for firm matches. Size tells how often a clone was seen (once, few, many) or the class of an expanded clone, and some rows leave it out.

abundance,v_gene,d_gene,j_gene,CDR3aa,CDR3nt
.,TRBV19,TRBD2,TRBJ2-3,CASSVASGFTDTQYF,TGTGCGAGTTCGGTGGCTAGCGGGTTTACAGATACGCAGTATTTT
.,TRBV28,.,TRBJ2-7,CASSLYRDSYEQYF,TGTGCCAGCAGTTTATACAGGGACTCCTACGAGCAGTACTTC
.,TRBV6-5,.,TRBJ1-2,CASSYRQANYGYTF,TGTGCCAGCAGTTACAGGCAGGCCAACTATGGCTACACCTTC
.,TRBV19,.,TRBJ1-5,CASSPYGGNSNQPQHF,TGTGCCAGTAGTCCGTATGGGGGGAATAGCAATCAGCCCCAGCATTTT
.,TRBV5-1,TRBD2,TRBJ2-5,CASSLAGLAGAGQETQYF,TGCGCCAGCAGCTTGGCGGGACTAGCGGGAGCCGGCCAAGAGACCCAGTACTTC
once,TRBV7-6,TRBD1,TRBJ2-2,CASSLERGHGELFF,TGTGCCAGCAGCTTAGAAAGGGGGCACGGGGAGCTGTTTTTT
.,TRBV2,TRBD2,TRBJ2-7,CASSGGGSGRAYEQYF,TGTGCCAGCAGTGGTGGGGGGTCCGGGAGGGCCTACGAGCAGTACTTC
.,TRBV19,.,TRBJ1-1,CASNPGLMNTEAFF,TGTGCCAGTAATCCAGGGCTAATGAACACTGAAGCTTTCTTT
.,TRBV10-3,TRBD2,TRBJ2-5,CAISELAGGTETQYF,TGTGCCATCAGTGAACTAGCGGGAGGTACAGAGACCCAGTACTTC
.,TRBV7-9,.,TRBJ2-7,CASSRLGNSYEQYF,TGTGCCAGCAGCAGACTCGGGAACTCCTACGAGCAGTACTTC
few,TRBV4-2,TRBD1,TRBJ1-6,CASSQAPTGLNSPLHF,TGTGCCAGCAGCCAAGCTCCGACAGGGTTGAATTCACCCCTCCACTTT
.,TRBV12-5,.,TRBJ2-2,CASGPPTGWGLITGELFF,TGTGCTAGTGGTCCGCCAACAGGGTGGGGGTTGATAACCGGGGAGCTGTTTTTT